This TCR beta chain came from a study of shared clonotypes between healthy human individuals. The repertoire was sequenced with immunoSEQ multiplex PCR; TCRdb's copy has only in-frame clones and lacks some. The sample holds approximately 2,000,000 clones, less than 95% seen once. Germline values: CDR1 SGHRS, CDR2 YFSETQ. This CDR3 region has 15 residues. J lost 4 bases, V lost 1 base, and 8 bases had no gene match. Negatively enriched CD4+ T cells were divided by CD45RA into naive and memory. The receptor was derived from a man younger than 35 in good health. Some clones in this sample may be carry-over from other donors' samples. This sequence joins TRBV5-1 and TRBJ2-7; 7 bases line up with TRBD1. The specimen sequenced was naive CD4+ T cells from PBMCs. Specified subset: CD45RA+ positively selected. The CDR3 loop reads CASSLTGAHGYEQYF. Here the CDR3 DNA reads TGCGCCAGCAGCTTGACAGGGGCCCACGGGTACGAGCAGTACTTC.